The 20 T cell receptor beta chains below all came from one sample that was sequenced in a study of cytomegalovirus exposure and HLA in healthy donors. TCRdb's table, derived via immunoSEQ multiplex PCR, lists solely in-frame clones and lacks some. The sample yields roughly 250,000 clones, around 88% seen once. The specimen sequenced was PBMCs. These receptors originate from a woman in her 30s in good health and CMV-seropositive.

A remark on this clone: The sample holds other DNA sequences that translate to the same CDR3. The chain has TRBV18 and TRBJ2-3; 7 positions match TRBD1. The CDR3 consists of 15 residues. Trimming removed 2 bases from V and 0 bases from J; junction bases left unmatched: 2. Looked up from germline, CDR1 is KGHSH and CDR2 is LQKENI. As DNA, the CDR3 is TGTGCCAGCTCACCAGGACAGGCTAGCACAGATACGCAGTATTTT. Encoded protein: CASSPGQASTDTQYF.

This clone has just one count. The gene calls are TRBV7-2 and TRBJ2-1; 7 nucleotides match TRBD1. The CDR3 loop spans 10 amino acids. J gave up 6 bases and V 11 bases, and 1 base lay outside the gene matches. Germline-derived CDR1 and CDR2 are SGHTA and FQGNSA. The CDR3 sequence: CAAGGNEQFF. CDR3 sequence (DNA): TGTGCCGCAGGGGGCAATGAGCAGTTCTTC.

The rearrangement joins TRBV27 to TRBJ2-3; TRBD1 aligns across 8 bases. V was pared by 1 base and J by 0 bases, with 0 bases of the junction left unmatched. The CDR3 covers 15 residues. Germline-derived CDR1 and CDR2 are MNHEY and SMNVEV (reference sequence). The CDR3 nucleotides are TGTGCCAGCAGTTTATGGACAGGGAGCACAGATACGCAGTATTTT. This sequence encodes CASSLWTGSTDTQYF.

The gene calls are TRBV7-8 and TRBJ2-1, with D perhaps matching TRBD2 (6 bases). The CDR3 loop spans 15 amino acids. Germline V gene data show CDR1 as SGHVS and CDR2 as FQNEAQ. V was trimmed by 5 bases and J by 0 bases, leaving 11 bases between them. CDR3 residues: CASSVVSGSYNEQFF. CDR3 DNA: TGTGCCAGCAGCGTAGTTAGCGGCTCCTACAATGAGCAGTTCTTC.

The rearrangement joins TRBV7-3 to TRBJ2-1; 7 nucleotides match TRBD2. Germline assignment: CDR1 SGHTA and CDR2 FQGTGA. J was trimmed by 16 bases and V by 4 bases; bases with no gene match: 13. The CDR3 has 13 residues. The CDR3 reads CASSSTLGGMIFF. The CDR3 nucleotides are TGTGCCAGCAGCTCTACGCTCGGGGGGATGATCTTCTTC.

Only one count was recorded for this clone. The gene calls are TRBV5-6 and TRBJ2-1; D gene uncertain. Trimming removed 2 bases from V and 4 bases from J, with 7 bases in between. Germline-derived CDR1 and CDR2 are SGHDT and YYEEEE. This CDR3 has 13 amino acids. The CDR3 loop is CASSFRFYNEQFF. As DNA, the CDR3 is TGTGCCAGCAGCTTTCGGTTTTACAATGAGCAGTTCTTC.

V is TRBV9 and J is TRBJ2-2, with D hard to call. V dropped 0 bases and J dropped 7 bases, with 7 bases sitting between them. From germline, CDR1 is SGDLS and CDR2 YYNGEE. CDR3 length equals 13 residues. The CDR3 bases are TGTGCCAGCAGCGTAGGGCTAGACGGGGAGCTGTTTTTT. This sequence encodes CASSVGLDGELFF.

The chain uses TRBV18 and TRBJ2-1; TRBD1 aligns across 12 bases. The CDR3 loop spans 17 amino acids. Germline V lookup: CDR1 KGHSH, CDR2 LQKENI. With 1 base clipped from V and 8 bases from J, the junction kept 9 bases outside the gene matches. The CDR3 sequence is CASSPQRLGQGADEQFF. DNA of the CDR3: TGTGCCAGCTCACCACAAAGGTTGGGACAGGGGGCCGATGAGCAGTTCTTC.

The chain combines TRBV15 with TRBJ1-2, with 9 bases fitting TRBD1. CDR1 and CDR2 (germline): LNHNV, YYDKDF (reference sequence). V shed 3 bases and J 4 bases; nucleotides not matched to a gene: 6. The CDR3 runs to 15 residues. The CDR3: CATSSHRGLPYGYTF. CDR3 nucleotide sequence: TGTGCCACCAGCAGTCACAGGGGGCTTCCCTATGGCTACACCTTC.

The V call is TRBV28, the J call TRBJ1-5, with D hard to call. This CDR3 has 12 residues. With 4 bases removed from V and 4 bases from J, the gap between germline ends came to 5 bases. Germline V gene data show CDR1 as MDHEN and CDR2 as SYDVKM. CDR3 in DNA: TGTGCCAGCAGTTCGAGGAATCAGCCCCAGCATTTT. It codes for CASSSRNQPQHF. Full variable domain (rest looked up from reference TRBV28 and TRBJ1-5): DVKVTQSSRYLVKRTGEKVFLECVQDMDHENMFWYRQDPGLGLRLIYFSYDVKMKEKGDIPEGYSVSREKKERFSLILESASTNQTSMYLCASSSRNQPQHFGDGTRLSIL.

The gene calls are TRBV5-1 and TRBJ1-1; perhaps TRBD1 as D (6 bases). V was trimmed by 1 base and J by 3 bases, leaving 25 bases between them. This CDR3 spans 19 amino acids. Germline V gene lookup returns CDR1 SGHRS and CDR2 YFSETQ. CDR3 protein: CASSLKGVKADRVHTEAFF. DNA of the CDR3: TGCGCCAGCAGCTTGAAAGGCGTCAAAGCGGACAGAGTACACACTGAAGCTTTCTTT.

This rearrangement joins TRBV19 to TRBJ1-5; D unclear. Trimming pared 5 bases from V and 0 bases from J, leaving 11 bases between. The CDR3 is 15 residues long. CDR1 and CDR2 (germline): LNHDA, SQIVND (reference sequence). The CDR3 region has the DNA TGTGCCAGTAGTCTCCGGTCCTCTAGCAATCAGCCCCAGCATTTT. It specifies CASSLRSSSNQPQHF.

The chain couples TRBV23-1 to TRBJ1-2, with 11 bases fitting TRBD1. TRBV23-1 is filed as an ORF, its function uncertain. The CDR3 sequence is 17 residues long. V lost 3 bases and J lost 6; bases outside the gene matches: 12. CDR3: CASSQGRTGQGANGYTF. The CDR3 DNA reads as TGCGCCAGCAGTCAGGGGCGGACTGGACAGGGGGCGAATGGCTACACCTTC.

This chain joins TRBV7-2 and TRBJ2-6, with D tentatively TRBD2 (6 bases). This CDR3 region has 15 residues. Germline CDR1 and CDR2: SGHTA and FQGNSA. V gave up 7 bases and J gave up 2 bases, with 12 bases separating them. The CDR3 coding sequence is TGTGCCAGCACCGACGGCGGGGCTGGGGCCAACGTCCTGACTTTC. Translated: CASTDGGAGANVLTF. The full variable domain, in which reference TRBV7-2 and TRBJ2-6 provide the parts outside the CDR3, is GAGVSQSPSNKVTEKGKDVELRCDPISGHTALYWYRQSLGQGLEFLIYFQGNSAPDKSGLPSDRFSAERTGGSVSTLTIQRTQQEDSAVYLCASTDGGAGANVLTFGAGSRLTVL.

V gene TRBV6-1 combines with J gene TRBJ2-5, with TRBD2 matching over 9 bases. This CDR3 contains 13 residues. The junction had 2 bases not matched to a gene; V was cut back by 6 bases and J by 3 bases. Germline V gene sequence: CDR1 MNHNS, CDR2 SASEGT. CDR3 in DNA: TGTGCCAGCAGCGTAGCGGGAGAAGAGACCCAGTACTTC. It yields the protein CASSVAGEETQYF.

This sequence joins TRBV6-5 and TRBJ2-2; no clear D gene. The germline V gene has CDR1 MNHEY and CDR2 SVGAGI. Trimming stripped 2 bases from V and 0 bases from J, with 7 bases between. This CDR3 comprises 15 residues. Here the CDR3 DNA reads TGTGCCAGCAGTTACGTCGGAGCGAACACCGGGGAGCTGTTTTTT. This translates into CASSYVGANTGELFF.

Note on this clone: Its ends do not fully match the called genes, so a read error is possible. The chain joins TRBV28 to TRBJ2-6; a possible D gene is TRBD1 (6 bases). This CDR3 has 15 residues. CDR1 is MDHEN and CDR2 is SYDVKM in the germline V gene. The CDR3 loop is CASSKQGSVANVLTF. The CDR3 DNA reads TGTGCCAGCAGTAAACAGGGTTCTGTGGCCAACGTCCTGACTTTC.

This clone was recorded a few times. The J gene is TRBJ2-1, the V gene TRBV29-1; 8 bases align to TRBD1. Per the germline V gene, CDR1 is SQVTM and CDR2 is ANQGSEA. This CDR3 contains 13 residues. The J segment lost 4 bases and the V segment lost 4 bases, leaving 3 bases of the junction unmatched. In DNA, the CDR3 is TGCAGCGTTGGACAGGGGAATTACAATGAGCAGTTCTTC. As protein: CSVGQGNYNEQFF.

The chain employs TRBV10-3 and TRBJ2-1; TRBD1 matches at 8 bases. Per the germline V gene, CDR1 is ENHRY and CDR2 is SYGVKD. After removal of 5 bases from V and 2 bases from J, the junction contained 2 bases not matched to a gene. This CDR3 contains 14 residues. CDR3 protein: CAISPGQAYNEQFF. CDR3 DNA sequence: TGTGCCATCAGTCCGGGACAGGCCTACAATGAGCAGTTCTTC.

Written as DNA, the CDR3 is TGCGCCAGCAGCTTGGGCCCGGGAGGGTCGGACACTGAAGCTTTCTTT. It specifies CASSLGPGGSDTEAFF. The V and J genes are TRBV5-1 and TRBJ1-1; no firm D call. The CDR3 has 16 residues. The germline V gene has CDR1 SGHRS and CDR2 YFSETQ. Trimming took 0 bases from V and 3 from J, leaving 15 bases between them. The full variable domain, completed using reference TRBV5-1 and TRBJ1-1, is KAGVTQTPRYLIKTRGQQVTLSCSPISGHRSVSWYQQTPGQGLQFLFEYFSETQRNKGNFPGRFSGRQFSNSRSEMNVSTLELGDSALYLCASSLGPGGSDTEAFFGQGTRLTVV.